What follows are 7 T cell receptor beta chains derived from one specimen sequenced in a study of cytotoxic CD8 clonotypes in ibrutinib-treated CLL. Clones were sequenced by immunoSEQ multiplex PCR, and TCRdb holds only the in-frame ones, with some missing. The data hold more than 200,000 clones, with 60% to 75% observed a single time. This specimen was PBMCs, taken after 24 months of ibrutinib treatment. These receptors were taken from a human donor with chronic lymphocytic leukemia.

This chain uses TRBV9 with TRBJ2-1; D unclear. V was pared by 4 bases and J by 1 base, with 9 bases between. Germline CDR1 and CDR2: SGDLS and YYNGEE. The CDR3 is 14 amino acids. This CDR3 reads CASSSGPSYNEQFF. DNA for the CDR3: TGTGCCAGCAGCTCCGGGCCATCCTACAATGAGCAGTTCTTC.

This clone was observed a few times. The CDR3 loop reads CASSYSEDYGYTF. CDR3 coding DNA: TGTGCCAGCAGTTACTCGGAGGACTATGGCTACACCTTC. This rearrangement joins TRBV6-5 to TRBJ1-2; D remains unclear. Germline assignment: CDR1 MNHEY and CDR2 SVGAGI. Trimming took off 0 bases at V and 3 bases at J, with 5 bases between the two ends. CDR3 length: 13 residues.

The chain combines TRBV28 with TRBJ1-3; TRBD1 is a possible D gene (5 bases). Germline V gives CDR1 MDHEN, CDR2 SYDVKM. The CDR3 spans 15 residues. V shed 6 bases and J shed 4 bases, with 16 bases lying between them. CDR3 amino acids: CASSTLGGVGNTIYF. The CDR3 region has the DNA TGTGCCAGCAGCACCCTCGGGGGGGTGGGAAACACCATATATTTT. The whole variable domain, remainder taken from reference TRBV28 and TRBJ1-3, is DVKVTQSSRYLVKRTGEKVFLECVQDMDHENMFWYRQDPGLGLRLIYFSYDVKMKEKGDIPEGYSVSREKKERFSLILESASTNQTSMYLCASSTLGGVGNTIYFGEGSWLTVV.

This clone has a handful of counts. The chain links TRBV6-5 to TRBJ1-1; tentative D call: TRBD1 (5 bases). The germline gives CDR1 MNHEY, CDR2 SVGAGI. Trimming took 6 bases from V and 1 from J, leaving 12 bases between them. The length of the CDR3 is 14 residues. The CDR3 bases are TGTGCCAGCAGCCGATCCGGGGGGAACACTGAAGCTTTCTTT. This sequence encodes CASSRSGGNTEAFF.

The V and J genes are TRBV19 and TRBJ2-1; D remains unclear. The CDR3 is made up of 13 amino acids. CDR1 is LNHDA and CDR2 is SQIVND in the germline V gene (reference sequence). Trimming pared 2 bases from V and 2 bases from J, leaving 4 bases between. The CDR3 DNA sequence: TGTGCCAGTAGTATATCCGCCTACAATGAGCAGTTCTTC. Protein sequence: CASSISAYNEQFF.

CDR3: CAWSRGEETQYF. The DNA of the CDR3 is TGTGCCTGGAGTAGGGGGGAAGAGACCCAGTACTTC. The chain has TRBV30 and TRBJ2-5; the D gene could be TRBD1 or TRBD2 (6 bases each). This CDR3 contains 12 residues. The V end was cut by 2 bases, the J end by 3 bases, with 7 bases between. In germline, CDR1 is GTSNPN, CDR2 SVGIG (reference sequence).

The rearrangement uses TRBV11-2 and TRBJ1-5; D is undetermined. The CDR3 has 14 residues. CDR1 and CDR2 from the germline V gene are SGHAT and FQNNGV. The V gene lost 6 bases and the J gene lost 7 bases, with 16 bases spanning the gap. The CDR3 DNA sequence: TGTGCCAGCAGTTCGGGGAACGATGGCCAGCCCCAGCATTTT. It yields the protein CASSSGNDGQPQHF.